A single sample is the source of the 8 T cell receptor beta chains below, sequenced in a study of T-cell reconstitution after alpha-beta-depleted transplantation in children. The TCRbeta library incorporated unique molecular identifiers. Each CDR3 protein gets one entry after TCRdb re-called the PCR reads with MiXCR. Of 490,000 or so distinct CDR3 sequences in the sample, roughly a tenth were seen once. This specimen was PBMCs, taken before TCRalphabeta/CD19-depleted stem cell transplant. The receptor set was obtained from a child aged 2-15 years with inherited bone marrow failure, due to receive a stem cell transplant.

This clonotype came up a few times. The CDR3 spells CAWRGQGGNQPQHF. The CDR3 DNA sequence: TGTGCCTGGAGGGGACAGGGAGGCAATCAGCCCCAGCATTTT. The chain couples TRBV30 to TRBJ1-5; 9 bases agree with TRBD1. The CDR3 loop spans 14 amino acids. The V gene end was trimmed by 3 bases and the J gene end by 2 bases; junction bases not matched to a gene: 2. Germline assignment: CDR1 GTSNPN and CDR2 SVGIG (reference sequence).

V gene TRBV23-1 combines with J gene TRBJ2-7; a possible D gene is TRBD1 (6 bases). TRBV23-1 is an open reading frame, and its role is uncertain. The V end was cut by 2 bases, the J end by 0 bases, with 11 bases between. CDR3 length equals 15 residues. CDR3 sequence: CASSQTRGGSYEQYF. CDR3 sequence (DNA): TGCGCCAGCAGTCAAACGAGAGGGGGCTCCTACGAGCAGTACTTC.

This clonotype was observed many times. The chain links TRBV3-1 to TRBJ2-4; the D gene is possibly TRBD2 (5 bases). The V gene lost 7 bases and the J gene lost 9 bases, with 19 bases spanning the gap. Germline V gives CDR1 LGHDT, CDR2 YNNKEL (reference sequence). CDR3 size: 14 residues. The CDR3: CASTERDGGGIQYF. CDR3 nucleotides: TGTGCCAGCACCGAGCGTGACGGCGGAGGCATTCAGTACTTC.

This clonotype was seen once. The CDR3 ends on some other residue instead of the conserved phenylalanine or tryptophan, so this is likely a read error. This sequence joins TRBV20-1 and TRBJ2-1; 7 bases match TRBD2. Germline V gene sequence: CDR1 DFQATT, CDR2 SNEGSKA (reference sequence). Germline trimming cut 4 bases from V and 3 bases from J; bases unmatched to any gene: 6. The CDR3 covers 14 residues. CDR3 bases: TGCAGTGCTAATCGCGGGAGACTCTACAATGAGCAGTTCTGC. This encodes CSANRGRLYNEQFC.

This clonotype has at least ten counts. This chain links TRBV29-1 with TRBJ2-7; 8 nucleotides match TRBD2. Germline V gene data show CDR1 as SQVTM and CDR2 as ANQGSEA. The length of the CDR3 is 13 residues. V gave up 4 bases and J gave up 2 bases; unmatched junction bases: 4. CDR3 DNA: TGCAGCGTTGGCCTAGCGGGTCCCTACGAGCAGTACTTC. It yields the protein CSVGLAGPYEQYF.

The chain recombines TRBV7-9 with TRBJ1-1; 11 bases match TRBD1. V shed 1 base, J shed 3 bases, and the junction held 4 bases outside the gene matches. In germline, CDR1 is SEHNR, CDR2 FQNEAQ (reference sequence). The CDR3 contains 16 residues. CDR3 sequence reads: CASSLDGTGGYTEAFF. The CDR3 DNA is TGTGCCAGCAGCTTAGACGGGACAGGGGGATACACTGAAGCTTTCTTT.

This clonotype was counted ten times or more. The chain links TRBV5-6 to TRBJ1-2; D remains ambiguous. Trimming left V 7 bases short and J 2 bases short, with 9 bases between. There are 12 residues in the CDR3. Per germline, CDR1 SGHDT and CDR2 YYEEEE. CDR3 residues: CASERANYGYTF. CDR3 in DNA: TGTGCCAGCGAGAGGGCGAACTATGGCTACACCTTC.

There are many counts of this clonotype. This rearrangement joins TRBV6-5 to TRBJ2-7; D is unclear. Germline-derived CDR1 and CDR2 are MNHEY and SVGAGI. Trimming removed 0 bases from V and 1 base from J, with 4 bases in between. The length of the CDR3 is 13 residues. CDR3 residues: CASSYSGSYEQYF. In nucleotides, the CDR3 is TGTGCCAGCAGTTACTCGGGGTCCTACGAGCAGTACTTC.